Below, 13 T cell receptor beta chains from the same sample are listed, as sequenced in a study of T cell responses to AZD1222 COVID-19 vaccine. Clones were sequenced by immunoSEQ multiplex PCR, and TCRdb holds only the in-frame ones, with some missing. Among tens of thousands of clones listed, 60% to 85% were seen once. Material: peripheral blood, obtained on day 0 of AZD1222 vaccination. These receptors all stem from an adult in good health.

The chain carries TRBV11-2 and TRBJ1-1; 7 bases align to TRBD1. With 6 bases clipped from V and 1 base from J, the junction kept 5 bases outside the gene matches. CDR3 length: 14 amino acids. Per germline, CDR1 SGHAT and CDR2 FQNNGV. CDR3 sequence: CASRRQGENTEAFF. CDR3 sequence (DNA): TGTGCCAGCAGGCGACAGGGCGAGAACACTGAAGCTTTCTTT.

This clone appeared a single time. The chain couples TRBV19 to TRBJ2-1; D not resolved. This CDR3 spans 16 amino acids. Germline V gene sequence: CDR1 LNHDA, CDR2 SQIVND (reference sequence). V was pared by 7 bases and J by 0 bases, with 16 bases between. The CDR3 spells CASTLDFLSSYNEQFF. The CDR3 DNA follows: TGTGCCAGTACTCTAGACTTTCTGAGCTCCTACAATGAGCAGTTCTTC.

This chain connects TRBV7-2 to TRBJ2-1, with TRBD1 matching 7 bases. V lost 2 bases to trimming and J lost 5 bases; unmatched junction nucleotides: 6. Germline values: CDR1 SGHTA, CDR2 FQGNSA. The CDR3 length is 15 residues. CDR3 coding DNA: TGTGCCAGCAGCTTATGGACAGGCAATAACAATGAGCAGTTCTTC. As protein: CASSLWTGNNNEQFF.

This clone was seen once. The V call is TRBV5-1, the J call TRBJ1-1; TRBD1 matches at 7 bases. This CDR3 comprises 16 residues. The germline V gene encodes CDR1 SGHRS and CDR2 YFSETQ. V lost 0 bases, J lost 4 bases, and 9 bases stayed unmatched. CDR3 DNA sequence: TGCGCCAGCAGCTTGGAGGCAGGGGGTCTGATCACTGAAGCTTTCTTT. Protein product: CASSLEAGGLITEAFF.

The rearrangement links TRBV7-2 to TRBJ1-6; D might be TRBD1 (6 bases). V lost 5 bases, J lost 8 bases, and 13 bases lay in between. Germline V CDR1 and CDR2: SGHTA, FQGNSA. CDR3 length: 14 residues. This chain's CDR3 is CASSPGGGHSPLHF. As DNA, the CDR3 is TGTGCCAGCAGCCCCGGGGGGGGCCATTCACCCCTCCACTTT.

The chain has TRBV28 and TRBJ1-1; TRBD1 might be the D (6 bases). The V and J ends lost 3 bases and 1 base respectively, with 21 bases between them. Germline assignment: CDR1 MDHEN and CDR2 SYDVKM. This CDR3 spans 18 amino acids. CDR3 in DNA: TGTGCCAGCAGTTTCGTCCGTGGGACACCTTTCTCGAACACTGAAGCTTTCTTT. It specifies CASSFVRGTPFSNTEAFF.

This clone showed up just a few times. This rearrangement joins TRBV6-4 to TRBJ1-5; no reliable D call. This CDR3 contains 17 residues. Germline V CDR1 and CDR2: MRHNA, SNTAGT. V dropped 7 bases and J dropped 0 bases, with 19 bases sitting between them. The CDR3 here is CASTKTVYVYSNQPQHF. CDR3 DNA: TGTGCCAGCACCAAGACTGTGTACGTGTATAGCAATCAGCCCCAGCATTTT.

The chain has TRBV6-5 and TRBJ1-2; weak D call: TRBD1 (5 bases). Germline loops: CDR1 MNHEY, CDR2 SVGAGI. The V end was cut by 7 bases, the J end by 8 bases, with 20 bases between. The CDR3 totals 14 residues. CDR3 sequence (DNA): TGTGCCAGCACTAACACCGGACACTCGACGGGCTACACCTTC. Protein product: CASTNTGHSTGYTF.

This rearrangement joins TRBV7-9 to TRBJ2-1; weak D call: TRBD1 (5 bases). Between the trimmed V and J ends, which lost 6 bases and 7 bases, there was a span of 16 bases. The CDR3 has 14 amino acids. CDR1 and CDR2 from the germline V gene are SEHNR and FQNEAQ (reference sequence). The CDR3 sequence is CASSTGPRANEQFF. The CDR3 DNA reads TGTGCCAGCAGTACAGGACCCCGGGCTAATGAGCAGTTCTTC.

The V gene is TRBV5-6, the J gene TRBJ1-1, with D maybe TRBD1 (6 bases). Germline lookup yields CDR1 SGHDT and CDR2 YYEEEE. There are 15 residues in the CDR3. The germline V and J ends were trimmed by 0 bases and 7 bases, with 16 bases remaining between them. The CDR3 coding sequence is TGTGCCAGCAGCTTGGTACAGGGCCGCCCACATGAAGCTTTCTTT. Protein sequence: CASSLVQGRPHEAFF.

The genes are TRBV6-4 and TRBJ2-3; 9 nucleotides align to TRBD2. The trim removed 3 bases at V and 4 bases at J, leaving 5 bases unmatched. CDR1 MRHNA and CDR2 SNTAGT come from the germline V gene. This CDR3 is built from 15 residues. CDR3 amino acids: CASSEKGLAPDTQYF. As DNA, the CDR3 is TGTGCCAGCAGTGAAAAGGGACTAGCCCCAGATACGCAGTATTTT.

The chain carries TRBV11-2 and TRBJ1-2; D ambiguous. The CDR3 length is 14 residues. V gave up 5 bases and J gave up 7 bases, with 17 bases separating them. CDR1 SGHAT and CDR2 FQNNGV come from the germline V gene. CDR3 nucleotide sequence: TGTGCCAGCAGCCCGGGAGTTGGGGAGGGTGGCTACACCTTC. Translation: CASSPGVGEGGYTF.

The V gene is TRBV24-1, the J gene TRBJ1-5; tentatively, D is TRBD1 (5 bases). This CDR3 spans 14 amino acids. Trimming took off 5 bases at V and 2 bases at J, with 9 bases between the two ends. The V gene's germline CDR1 is KGHDR and CDR2 SFDVKD. The CDR3 DNA follows: TGTGCCACCAGTGGGTGGGGGGGCAATCAGCCCCAGCATTTT. It specifies CATSGWGGNQPQHF.